Here is one TCR beta chain with its context. The protocol was immunoSEQ multiplex PCR, while the TCRdb copy is restricted to in-frame clones and leaves out a portion. The table shows some 40,000 clones, with about 93% occurring only once. The sample originates from a study of T cell changes during pregnancy in multiple sclerosis. This CDR3 has 13 residues. The germline gives CDR1 SGHDT, CDR2 YYEEEE. V lost 3 bases, J lost 7 bases, and 14 bases lay in between. Sequencing used CD4+ T cells from peripheral blood mononuclear cells, obtained in the third trimester of pregnancy. This chain links TRBV5-6 with TRBJ2-7; D is possibly TRBD2 (6 bases). This TCR derives from a female donor in good health, enrolled as a control in a pregnancy study. Here the CDR3 DNA reads TGTGCCAGCAGCTCGGGACTCCCTTTAGAGCAGTACTTC. Protein product: CASSSGLPLEQYF.